These T cell receptor beta chains were read from a single sample in a study of blood T cell repertoires in COVID-19. The repertoire was sequenced with immunoSEQ multiplex PCR; TCRdb's copy has only in-frame clones and lacks some. The sample yields about 100,000 clones, less than 90% seen once. The source material was peripheral blood. These TCRs come from a man under 40 in a cohort sampled during active COVID-19. Each CDR3 is given with its conserved first and last residue. Clone size, where shown, is once, few, many, or a class for clones that have expanded.

CDR3 protein: CASSGPGLPLVTEAFF
clone size: -
J gene: TRBJ1-1
V gene: TRBV5-4

CDR3 protein: CASRRIGGTGELFF
clone size: -
J gene: TRBJ2-2
V gene: TRBV5-4

CDR3 protein: CASSLQGTGELFF
clone size: -
J gene: TRBJ2-2
V gene: TRBV5-5

CDR3 protein: CASSPGQGPTYEQYF
clone size: -
J gene: TRBJ2-7
V gene: TRBV4-1

CDR3 protein: CASRVIGTGGFNQPQHF
clone size: few
J gene: TRBJ1-5
V gene: TRBV28

CDR3 protein: CASSGQGEGLNEKLFF
clone size: -
J gene: TRBJ1-4
V gene: TRBV25-1

CDR3 protein: CASSLGTGENSPLHF
clone size: -
J gene: TRBJ1-6
V gene: TRBV5-4

CDR3 protein: CASSTPPTRAAEAFF
clone size: -
J gene: TRBJ1-1
V gene: TRBV19

CDR3 protein: CASSFRDRASEAFF
clone size: -
J gene: TRBJ1-1
V gene: TRBV6-5

CDR3 protein: CASGNRQDPMNTEAFF
clone size: -
J gene: TRBJ1-1
V gene: TRBV28

CDR3 protein: CASSQGTSGGADTQYF
clone size: -
J gene: TRBJ2-3
V gene: TRBV5-1

CDR3 protein: CASSLQTGVHGYTF
clone size: -
J gene: TRBJ1-2
V gene: TRBV5-5

CDR3 protein: CASSDPTRETSGGASDEQFF
clone size: -
J gene: TRBJ2-1
V gene: TRBV9

CDR3 protein: CASSLSGNPGYTF
clone size: -
J gene: TRBJ1-2
V gene: TRBV5-5

CDR3 protein: CASSLAGGRARNEQFF
clone size: -
J gene: TRBJ2-1
V gene: TRBV27

CDR3 protein: CASSPTGTSGNTIYF
clone size: -
J gene: TRBJ1-3
V gene: TRBV2

CDR3 protein: CASSPGTENTGELFF
clone size: -
J gene: TRBJ2-2
V gene: TRBV18

CDR3 protein: CASSQDLDSYEQYF
clone size: -
J gene: TRBJ2-7
V gene: TRBV14

CDR3 protein: CASSYRGSGANVLTF
clone size: -
J gene: TRBJ2-6
V gene: TRBV7-2

CDR3 protein: CASSLNFRPIGVPSSGEETQYF
clone size: once
J gene: TRBJ2-5
V gene: TRBV7-7

CDR3 protein: CASSHPGEDTQYF
clone size: -
J gene: TRBJ2-3
V gene: TRBV6-5

CDR3 protein: CASSQFPGGNEQFF
clone size: once
J gene: TRBJ2-1
V gene: TRBV3-1/TRBV3-2

CDR3 protein: CASLPTGMTGELFF
clone size: -
J gene: TRBJ2-2
V gene: TRBV18